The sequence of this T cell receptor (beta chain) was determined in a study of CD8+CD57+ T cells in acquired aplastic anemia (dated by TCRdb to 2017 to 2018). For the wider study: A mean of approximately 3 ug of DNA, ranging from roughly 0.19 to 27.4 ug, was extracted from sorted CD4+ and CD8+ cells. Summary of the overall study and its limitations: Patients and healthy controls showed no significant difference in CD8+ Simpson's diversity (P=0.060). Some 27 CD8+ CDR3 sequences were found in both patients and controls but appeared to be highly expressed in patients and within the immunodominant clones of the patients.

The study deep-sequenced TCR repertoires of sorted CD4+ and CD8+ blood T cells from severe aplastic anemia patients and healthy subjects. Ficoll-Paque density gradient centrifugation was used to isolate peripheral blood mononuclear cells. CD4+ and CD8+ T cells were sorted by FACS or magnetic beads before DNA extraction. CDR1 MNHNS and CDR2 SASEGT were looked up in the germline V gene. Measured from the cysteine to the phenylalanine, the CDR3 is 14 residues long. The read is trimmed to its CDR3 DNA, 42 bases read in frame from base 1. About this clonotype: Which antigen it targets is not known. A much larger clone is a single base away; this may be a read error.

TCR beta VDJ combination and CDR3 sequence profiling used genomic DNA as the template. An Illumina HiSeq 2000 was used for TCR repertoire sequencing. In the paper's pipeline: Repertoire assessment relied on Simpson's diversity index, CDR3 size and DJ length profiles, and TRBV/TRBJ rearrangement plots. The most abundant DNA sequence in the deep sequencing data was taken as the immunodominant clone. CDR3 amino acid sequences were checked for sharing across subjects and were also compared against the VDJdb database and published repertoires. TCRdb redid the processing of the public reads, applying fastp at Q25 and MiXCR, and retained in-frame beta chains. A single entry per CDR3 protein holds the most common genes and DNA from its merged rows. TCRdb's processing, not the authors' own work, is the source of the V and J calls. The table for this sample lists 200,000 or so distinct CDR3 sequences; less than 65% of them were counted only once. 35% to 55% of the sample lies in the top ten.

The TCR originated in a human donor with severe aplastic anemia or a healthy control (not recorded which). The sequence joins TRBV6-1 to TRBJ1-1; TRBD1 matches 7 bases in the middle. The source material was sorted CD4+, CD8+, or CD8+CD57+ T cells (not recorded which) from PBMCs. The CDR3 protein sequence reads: CASIIRQGSTEVFF. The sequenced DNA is TGTGCCAGCATTATCCGACAGGGTAGCACTGAAGTTTTCTTT.